Shown below are 9 T cell receptor beta chains from a single sample sequenced in a study of shared clonotypes between healthy human individuals. Generated by immunoSEQ multiplex PCR, the TCRdb table keeps only in-frame clones and is missing some. The sample records 470,000 or so clones, 81% being singletons. Sequences were obtained from PBMCs. All receptors come from a middle-aged woman in good health. Some clones in this sample may be carry-over from other donors' samples.

CDR3 amino acids: CASRAGGLEPQYF. The CDR3 coding sequence is TGCGCCAGCAGGGCGGGAGGGCTGGAGCCCCAGTACTTC. The chain couples TRBV10-2 to TRBJ2-5, with TRBD2 matching 9 bases. In germline, CDR1 is WSHSY, CDR2 SAAADI. The CDR3 is 13 residues long. The V gene end was trimmed by 6 bases and the J gene end by 9 bases; junction bases not matched to a gene: 8.

V usage is TRBV20-1 and J usage is TRBJ2-1, with D unclear. Germline values: CDR1 DFQATT, CDR2 SNEGSKA (reference sequence). Trimming cost V 0 bases and J 13 bases, with 7 bases left between them. CDR3 size: 10 residues. The CDR3 here is CSAREDGQFF. The CDR3, as DNA: TGCAGTGCTAGAGAGGACGGTCAGTTCTTC.

A note on this clone: A far bigger clonotype differs at one base, so this is likely a read error. The CDR3 DNA reads as TGCGCCAGCAGCCCCGGACAGATGAACTATGGCTACATCTTC. Translating gives CASSPGQMNYGYIF. The chain couples TRBV4-1 to TRBJ1-2; a possible D gene is TRBD1 (6 bases). CDR3 length equals 14 residues. Per the germline V gene, CDR1 is MGHRA and CDR2 is YSYEKL.

The chain links TRBV28 to TRBJ1-3, with 8 bases matching TRBD1. Germline assignment: CDR1 MDHEN and CDR2 SYDVKM. This CDR3 region has 15 residues. Trimming removed 5 bases from V and 5 bases from J; junction bases left unmatched: 8. CDR3 region: CASSGEDRERNTIYF. The CDR3, as DNA: TGTGCCAGCAGTGGGGAGGACAGGGAACGAAACACCATATATTTT.

Turning to this clone: Just one base apart from a much larger clone, this may be a read error. The CDR3 loop is CATSPGTSGSKETQYF. The DNA for the CDR3 is TGTGCCACCAGCCCGGGGACTAGCGGGAGTAAAGAGACCCAGTACTTC. The chain recombines TRBV15 with TRBJ2-5; 14 bases align to TRBD2. CDR1 is LNHNV, CDR2 YYDKDF, per germline (reference sequence). V was pared by 5 bases and J by 3 bases, with 5 bases of the junction left unmatched. The CDR3 has 16 residues.

J is TRBJ1-4 and V is TRBV19; 12 positions agree with TRBD1. From germline, CDR1 is LNHDA and CDR2 SQIVND (reference sequence). The CDR3 is 15 residues long. Unmatched junction bases numbered 10, after V lost 4 bases and J lost 13 bases. CDR3 DNA sequence: TGTGCCAGTAGTACCTCCGGGACAGGGGGCTTCGGACTGTTTTTT. It specifies CASSTSGTGGFGLFF.

The genes are TRBV7-9 and TRBJ2-3, with TRBD2 identical over 8 bases. The CDR3 contains 16 residues. The trim removed 5 bases at V and 4 bases at J, leaving 11 bases unmatched. Germline lookup yields CDR1 SEHNR and CDR2 FQNEAQ (reference sequence). Here the CDR3 DNA reads TGTGCCAGCAGCCAAGCGCTAGCGGGTGGAGCAGATACGCAGTATTTT. Protein: CASSQALAGGADTQYF.

This clone has more than one count but fewer than ten. The rearrangement uses TRBV5-1 and TRBJ2-3, with D perhaps TRBD2 (5 bases). Germline V gene lookup returns CDR1 SGHRS and CDR2 YFSETQ. Trimming took 6 bases from V and 0 from J, leaving 20 bases between them. CDR3 size: 17 residues. The CDR3 region is CASTSTAIASSTDTQYF. The CDR3 DNA follows: TGCGCCAGCACCTCTACGGCGATAGCGTCTAGCACAGATACGCAGTATTTT.

The CDR3 nucleotides are TGTGCCAGCAGCAAGCCGGGACTGGGCTCCTACGAGCAGTACTTC. This codes for CASSKPGLGSYEQYF. The rearrangement joins TRBV27 to TRBJ2-7, with a possible D match to TRBD2 (6 bases). V shed 6 bases and J shed 0 bases, with 15 bases lying between them. This CDR3 contains 15 residues. The germline CDR1 and CDR2 sequences are MNHEY and SMNVEV (reference sequence).